A single sample is the source of the 25 T cell receptor beta chains below, sequenced in a study of tumor and adjacent non-tumor tissue in lung cancer. This sample's RNA came from whole unsorted tissue. TCRbeta libraries were built with three rounds of nested PCR, modified from ARM-PCR. Using its own MiXCR run on the multiplex PCR reads, TCRdb lists one record per CDR3 protein. The repertoire holds some 93,000 distinct CDR3 sequences, with around 71% as singletons. Sequences were obtained from lung tumor tissue. The receptors here all came from a man aged 60 to 75 with non-small cell lung cancer.

This chain uses TRBV28 with TRBJ2-3; D is undetermined. This CDR3 contains 12 residues. CDR1 is MDHEN and CDR2 is SYDVKM in the germline V gene. V lost 6 bases to trimming and J lost 8 bases, with 12 bases between them. The CDR3 protein is CASSPRIVTQYF. In DNA, the CDR3 is TGTGCCAGCAGCCCTCGGATAGTTACGCAGTATTTT.

V and J are TRBV11-2 and TRBJ2-5; no clear D. The ends were cut back, 0 bases at V and 2 bases at J, with 7 bases in the middle. The CDR3 length is 14 residues. Germline loops: CDR1 SGHAT, CDR2 FQNNGV. In nucleotides, the CDR3 is TGTGCCAGCAGCTTAGAGGGAATACAAGAGACCCAGTACTTC. Amino acid sequence: CASSLEGIQETQYF.

In the case of this clonotype: This may come from a read error, since a much larger clone is one base off. V usage is TRBV28 and J usage is TRBJ1-4; D not certain. This CDR3 spans 14 amino acids. Germline CDR1 reads MDHEN; CDR2 reads SYDVKM. Between the trimmed V and J ends, which lost 6 bases and 8 bases, there was a span of 16 bases. This chain's CDR3 is CASSQGRNREKLFF. For the CDR3, the DNA is TGTGCCAGCAGCCAAGGTAGAAATCGGGAAAAACTGTTTTTT.

A remark on this clonotype: One junction end does not reproduce the germline sequence, and a read error may be involved. The V call is TRBV12-3 or TRBV12-4, the J call TRBJ2-4, with 11 bases lining up with TRBD1. The CDR3 totals 16 residues. CDR3 coding DNA: TGTGCCTGCAGTTCCGGACAGGGGGCGCATGGGGACATTCAGTACTTC. Its translation is CACSSGQGAHGDIQYF.

Note on this clonotype: At one end, the junction sequence differs from germline, possibly due to a read error. The J gene is TRBJ2-5, the V gene TRBV11-2, with 8 bases fitting TRBD2. Germline V gene lookup returns CDR1 SGHAT and CDR2 FQNNGV. The CDR3 totals 16 residues. In DNA, the CDR3 is TGTGTTAGCAGCTTACACGGACTAGCCGTCCAAGAGACACAGTACTTC. Translation gives CVSSLHGLAVQETQYF. The full variable domain, with the rest looked up from reference TRBV11-2 and TRBJ2-5, is EAGVAQSPRYKIIEKRQSVAFWCNPISGHATLYWYQQILGQGPKLLIQFQNNGVVDDSQLPKDRFSAERLKGVDSTLKIQPAKLEDSAVYLCVSSLHGLAVQETQYFGPGTRLLVL.

The chain uses TRBV29-1 and TRBJ2-5; D gene ambiguous. CDR1 is SQVTM and CDR2 is ANQGSEA in the germline V gene. The CDR3 runs 12 residues. V lost 5 bases to trimming and J lost 1 base, with 8 bases between them. CDR3 in DNA: TGCAGCGTTAGGGCAGGCCAAGAGACCCAGTACTTC. Translated: CSVRAGQETQYF.

This clonotype came up many times. The rearrangement links TRBV12-3 or TRBV12-4 to TRBJ2-1, with 7 bases matching TRBD2. The length of the CDR3 is 14 residues. V lost 2 bases and J lost 9; bases outside the gene matches: 7. The CDR3 nucleotides are TGTGCCAGCAGTTTATCTTCTAGCGGCCCTGAGCAGTTCTTC. It codes for CASSLSSSGPEQFF.

Comments on this clonotype: The conserved closing phenylalanine or tryptophan is absent in this CDR3, likely reflecting a read error. The J gene is TRBJ1-1, the V gene TRBV4-1; D is unclear. Germline-derived CDR1 and CDR2 are MGHRA and YSYEKL. The CDR3 consists of 16 residues. CDR3 residues: CASCQSAPGSNTEAFC. In DNA, the CDR3 is TGCGCCAGCTGCCAATCGGCCCCGGGTTCGAACACTGAAGCTTTCTGT.

This CDR3 reads CARTRTSGGAKSPYEQYF. The CDR3 nucleotides are TGTGCCAGGACCCGGACTAGCGGGGGGGCCAAAAGCCCCTACGAGCAGTACTTC. This chain connects TRBV11-2 to TRBJ2-7; 15 bases fit TRBD2. The V segment lost 9 bases and the J segment 2 bases; nucleotides outside the gene matches: 14. This CDR3 is built from 18 residues. CDR1 and CDR2 (germline): SGHAT, FQNNGV.

The table lists this clonotype with a few counts. This sequence joins TRBV20-1 and TRBJ1-1, with TRBD1 as a possible D gene (5 bases). CDR3 length: 15 residues. Germline lookup yields CDR1 DFQATT and CDR2 SNEGSKA (reference sequence). Trimming took off 3 bases at V and 1 base at J, with 15 bases between the two ends. CDR3 DNA sequence: TGCAGTGCTAGTCCACCAGGGCGAGCGAACACTGAAGCTTTCTTT. This gives the protein CSASPPGRANTEAFF.

The chain carries TRBV29-1 and TRBJ2-1, with TRBD2 matching over 7 bases. Germline loops: CDR1 SQVTM, CDR2 ANQGSEA. This CDR3 has 12 residues. In DNA, the CDR3 is TGCGGCGGAACGGGAGGATTCAATGAGCAGTTCTTC. Encoded protein: CGGTGGFNEQFF.

This clonotype rates as medium-sized. V gene TRBV4-1 combines with J gene TRBJ2-1; 7 bases agree with TRBD2. The germline gives CDR1 MGHRA, CDR2 YSYEKL. The CDR3 has 18 residues. Trimming removed 0 bases from V and 9 bases from J; junction bases left unmatched: 17. The DNA of the CDR3 is TGCGCCAGCAGCCAAGATTCGGGTTTTGAGCGGGGTTCTGGTGAGCAGTTCTTC. This encodes CASSQDSGFERGSGEQFF.

There are many counts of this clonotype. The J gene is TRBJ1-4, the V gene TRBV5-1, with a tentative D call TRBD1 (5 bases). Trimming cost V 4 bases and J 0 bases, with 10 bases left between them. CDR1 is SGHRS and CDR2 is YFSETQ in the germline V gene. This CDR3 spans 15 amino acids. The CDR3 coding sequence is TGCGCCAGCAGCGTCCAGGGAGCAACTAATGAAAAACTGTTTTTT. As protein: CASSVQGATNEKLFF. The full variable domain, rest sourced from reference TRBV5-1 and TRBJ1-4, is KAGVTQTPRYLIKTRGQQVTLSCSPISGHRSVSWYQQTPGQGLQFLFEYFSETQRNKGNFPGRFSGRQFSNSRSEMNVSTLELGDSALYLCASSVQGATNEKLFFGSGTQLSVL.

This clonotype was seen at least ten times. This rearrangement joins TRBV6-1 to TRBJ2-1; 10 nucleotides line up with TRBD1. CDR1 is MNHNS and CDR2 is SASEGT in the germline V gene. The ends lost 1 base at V and 4 bases at J; junction bases unmatched: 1. The CDR3 spans 15 residues. The CDR3 here is CASSEGTGGYNEQFF. The CDR3 DNA sequence: TGTGCCAGCAGTGAAGGGACAGGGGGATACAATGAGCAGTTCTTC.

J is TRBJ1-4 and V is TRBV4-3; TRBD1 might be the D (5 bases). The CDR3 is 16 residues long. V shed 1 base and J shed 7 bases, with 16 bases lying between them. Germline V gene sequence: CDR1 LGHNA, CDR2 YSLEER. In DNA form, the CDR3 reads TGCGCCAGCAGCCAAGCTACCGGGGGTGGGATTGAAAAACTGTTTTTT. Encoded protein: CASSQATGGGIEKLFF.

Regarding this clonotype: One end of the junction varies from germline; a read error may be responsible. CDR3 DNA: TGTGCCAGCAGCCAAGGGACAGGGCCCTACGAGCAGTGCTTC. Translation gives CASSQGTGPYEQCF. J is TRBJ2-7 and V is TRBV14; 8 nucleotides line up with TRBD1. Germline CDR1 is SGHDN and CDR2 is FVKESK. CDR3 length equals 14 residues.

This clonotype was counted many times. CDR3 amino acids: CASSTPGGNIQYF. CDR3 DNA: TGTGCCAGTAGTACTCCTGGGGGGAACATTCAGTACTTC. The V and J genes are TRBV19 and TRBJ2-4, with D maybe TRBD2 (6 bases). The V end was cut by 4 bases, the J end by 7 bases, with 11 bases between. CDR1 and CDR2 (germline): LNHDA, SQIVND (reference sequence). This CDR3 has 13 residues.

The V and J genes are TRBV11-2 and TRBJ2-1; possible D gene TRBD2, 5 bases. CDR1 is SGHAT, CDR2 FQNNGV, per germline. The CDR3 consists of 15 residues. V dropped 4 bases and J dropped 3 bases, with 13 bases sitting between them. Written as DNA, the CDR3 is TGTGCCAGCAGCTCGCGAAGAAGCGGCTACAATGAGCAGTTCTTC. Translated: CASSSRRSGYNEQFF.

With regard to this clonotype: Just one base apart from a much larger clone, this may be a read error. The chain couples TRBV7-9 to TRBJ1-3; no clear D. V was clipped by 5 bases and J by 0 bases, with 20 bases between them. CDR3 size: 18 residues. Germline V CDR1 and CDR2: SEHNR, FQNEAQ (reference sequence). Here the CDR3 reads CASSRRMESRLSGNTIYF. As DNA, the CDR3 is TGTGCCAGCAGCCGCAGGATGGAAAGTCGTCTCTCTGGAAACACCATATATTTT.

This clonotype has a count of ten or more. The chain links TRBV20-1 to TRBJ2-1, with TRBD1 identical over 11 bases. The J segment lost 9 bases and the V segment lost 5 bases, leaving 12 bases of the junction unmatched. This CDR3 has 15 amino acids. Germline-derived CDR1 and CDR2 are DFQATT and SNEGSKA (reference sequence). In DNA, the CDR3 is TGCAGTGCTCGAAATCCGGGACAGGGGGGTGGTGAGCAGTTCTTC. This gives the protein CSARNPGQGGGEQFF.

A word on this clonotype: This clone may be a read error of a much larger clone one base away. The CDR3 loop reads CASSYQDGKYGYTF. CDR3 sequence (DNA): TGTGCCAGCAGTTACCAGGACGGGAAGTATGGCTACACCTTC. The chain combines TRBV6-5 with TRBJ1-2; D gene ambiguous. CDR1 and CDR2 (germline): MNHEY, SVGAGI. The CDR3 totals 14 residues. The germline V and J ends were trimmed by 2 bases and 5 bases, with 12 bases remaining between them.

A note on this clonotype: The junction shows a germline mismatch at one end, possibly a read error. This chain joins TRBV12-3 or TRBV12-4 and TRBJ1-2; 7 nucleotides agree with TRBD1. The CDR3 is 14 residues long. This CDR3 reads CARSPTTGLYGYIF. As DNA, the CDR3 is TGTGCCAGGAGTCCTACGACAGGGCTCTATGGCTACATCTTC.

Worth noting for this clonotype: A read error may produce the germline difference seen at one junction end. The V and J genes are TRBV29-1 and TRBJ2-1, with 11 bases matching TRBD2. Germline CDR1 reads SQVTM; CDR2 reads ANQGSEA. The CDR3 is 14 amino acids. The DNA of the CDR3 is TGCAGCGCCTATAGACTAGCGGGATTTCATGAGCACTTCTTC. It codes for CSAYRLAGFHEHFF.

Worth noting for this clonotype: A junction boundary mismatches the germline segment, possibly from a read error. The V and J genes are TRBV11-2 and TRBJ1-1; no clear D. The CDR3 spans 13 residues. CDR1 and CDR2 from the germline V gene are SGHAT and FQNNGV. CDR3 nucleotides: TGTACCAGCAAGTCCGTGTGGGGTAATGAAGCTTTCTTT. Translation gives CTSKSVWGNEAFF.

The chain is built from TRBV11-3 and TRBJ2-7, with 7 bases fitting TRBD2. The CDR3 sequence is 15 residues long. Germline CDR1 SGHNT, CDR2 YENEEA. V was pared by 10 bases and J by 3 bases, with 15 bases of the junction left unmatched. The CDR3 sequence is CANGRASGSFYEQYF. CDR3 nucleotide sequence: TGTGCCAATGGGAGGGCTAGTGGGAGCTTCTACGAGCAGTACTTC.